This passage covers 14 T cell receptor beta chains from one sample sequenced in a study of PD-1 blockade in classical Hodgkin lymphoma. Regarding time point: cycle 4 day 1 (C4D1), after less than seven weeks of nivolumab. Brentuximab vedotin exposure varied, and every patient relapsed after autologous stem cell transplantation. TCRdb's copy holds only in-frame clones and misses some; the assay was immunoSEQ multiplex PCR. The sample has tens of thousands of clones, approximately 78% seen once. Sequencing used peripheral blood mononuclear cells (PBMCs), obtained before the fourth cycle of nivolumab. These receptors came from a human donor with classical Hodgkin lymphoma.

The rearrangement joins TRBV7-2 to TRBJ1-2; a weak D match, TRBD1 (5 bases). The CDR3 is made up of 15 amino acids. Germline-derived CDR1 and CDR2 are SGHTA and FQGNSA. The ends were cut back, 5 bases at V and 4 bases at J, with 17 bases in the middle. CDR3 protein: CASSDSPRGTYGYTF. CDR3 bases: TGTGCCAGCAGCGACAGCCCACGGGGGACCTATGGCTACACCTTC.

About this clone: A read error may produce the germline difference seen at one junction end. The genes are TRBV5-4 and TRBJ2-1; D is uncertain. Germline loops: CDR1 SGHNT, CDR2 YYREEE (reference sequence). CDR3 length: 11 amino acids. The CDR3 region has the DNA TGTGCCAGCACCTTGGGCAATGAGCAGTTCTTC. Translation gives CASTLGNEQFF.

The chain couples TRBV10-3 to TRBJ2-1, with TRBD2 matching 8 bases. CDR3 length: 16 amino acids. J lost 5 bases, V lost 0 bases, and 6 bases had no gene match. Germline V gene sequence: CDR1 ENHRY, CDR2 SYGVKD. CDR3 sequence: CAISESGGGLNNEQFF. In DNA, the CDR3 is TGTGCCATCAGTGAGTCAGGCGGGGGGCTAAACAATGAGCAGTTCTTC.

In this sample, this clone turned up many times. This chain links TRBV6-6 with TRBJ1-2, with no clear D. The germline V gene has CDR1 MNHNY and CDR2 SVGAGI (reference sequence). Trimming removed 2 bases at V and 2 bases at J, with 12 bases between. This CDR3 is 15 amino acids long. CDR3 sequence reads: CASSYGSATNYGYTF. CDR3 nucleotide sequence: TGTGCCAGCAGTTACGGGAGCGCCACGAACTATGGCTACACCTTC.

V and J are TRBV2 and TRBJ2-1; 8 nucleotides line up with TRBD1. This CDR3 is built from 15 residues. V shed 6 bases and J 4 bases; nucleotides not matched to a gene: 8. Germline CDR1 and CDR2: SNHLY and FYNNEI. For the CDR3, the DNA is TGTGCCAGCAGCTTTGGCAGGGGGCGTTACAATGAGCAGTTCTTC. Encoded protein: CASSFGRGRYNEQFF. The complete variable domain, with remaining parts taken from reference TRBV2 and TRBJ2-1, reads EPEVTQTPSHQVTQMGQEVILRCVPISNHLYFYWYRQILGQKVEFLVSFYNNEISEKSEIFDDQFSVERPDGSNFTLKIRSTKLEDSAMYFCASSFGRGRYNEQFFGPGTRLTVL.

The chain employs TRBV29-1 and TRBJ1-4, with no clear D. Deletions cut 0 bases from V and 5 bases from J, with 4 bases between. CDR3 length: 12 amino acids. Per germline, CDR1 SQVTM and CDR2 ANQGSEA. CDR3 loop: CSVEEGNEKLFF. In DNA, the CDR3 is TGCAGCGTTGAAGAGGGGAATGAAAAACTGTTTTTT.

This clone was counted between two and nine times. This chain joins TRBV2 and TRBJ2-1; D possibly corresponds to TRBD1 (5 bases). The germline V gene encodes CDR1 SNHLY and CDR2 FYNNEI. CDR3 length: 15 residues. Deletions cut 0 bases from V and 5 bases from J, with 11 bases between. This CDR3 is CASSEAASTDNEQFF. In nucleotides, the CDR3 is TGTGCCAGCAGTGAAGCAGCATCGACAGACAATGAGCAGTTCTTC.

This clone has only a few counts. The J gene is TRBJ1-4, the V gene TRBV15; no definite D call. Germline V gives CDR1 LNHNV, CDR2 YYDKDF (reference sequence). This CDR3 is built from 16 residues. The V end lost 2 bases, the J end lost 3 bases, and 13 bases lay between the germline ends. The CDR3 sequence: CATSRSIRAPNEKLFF. The CDR3 coding sequence is TGTGCCACCAGCAGATCTATTAGGGCCCCTAATGAAAAACTGTTTTTT.

The V and J genes are TRBV7-3 and TRBJ1-2; the D is unclear. Germline assignment: CDR1 SGHTA and CDR2 FQGTGA. The CDR3 has 14 residues. V was clipped by 1 base and J by 2 bases, with 8 bases between them. The CDR3 DNA follows: TGTGCCAGCAGCTTAAATCCGGGGAACTATGGCTACACCTTC. Residues: CASSLNPGNYGYTF.

This chain joins TRBV25-1 and TRBJ2-1; D not resolved. V gave up 4 bases and J gave up 6 bases, with 7 bases separating them. In germline, CDR1 is MGHDK, CDR2 SYGVNS. The CDR3 sequence is 12 residues long. The CDR3 DNA is TGTGCCAGCAGTGGCGGCGGCAATGAGCAGTTCTTC. This encodes CASSGGGNEQFF.

The chain carries TRBV27 and TRBJ1-5; 7 bases align to TRBD1. The CDR3 length is 14 residues. The V and J ends lost 2 bases and 2 bases, in that order; junction bases with no gene match: 0. Per germline, CDR1 MNHEY and CDR2 SMNVEV (reference sequence). In DNA, the CDR3 is TGTGCCAGCAGTTTAACAGGGGGCAATCAGCCCCAGCATTTT. Its translation: CASSLTGGNQPQHF.

The rearrangement joins TRBV4-2 to TRBJ2-5; D gene ambiguous. The germline V gene has CDR1 LGHNA and CDR2 YNFKEQ. The CDR3 extends over 16 amino acids. V dropped 0 bases and J dropped 1 base, with 12 bases sitting between them. The CDR3 loop reads CASSQEAAGIQETQYF. DNA of the CDR3: TGTGCCAGCAGCCAAGAGGCGGCTGGGATCCAAGAGACCCAGTACTTC.

V usage is TRBV29-1 and J usage is TRBJ2-5, with 8 positions matching TRBD2. TRBJ2-7 explains the end of the DNA better; the J call may be wrong. Germline V gene lookup returns CDR1 SQVTM and CDR2 ANQGSEA. This CDR3 contains 12 residues. CDR3 bases: TGCAGCGTTGATCGGGAGGGGGGCGAGCAGTACTTC. Translating it yields CSVDREGGEQYF.

This clone was found a few times. V and J are TRBV6-1 and TRBJ1-5, with D perhaps TRBD1 (5 bases). The CDR3 is made up of 15 amino acids. In germline, CDR1 is MNHNS, CDR2 SASEGT. Between the trimmed V and J ends, which lost 5 bases and 4 bases, there was a span of 15 bases. CDR3 region: CASSTRGILNQPQHF. The CDR3 DNA reads TGTGCCAGCAGTACCCGGGGCATATTAAATCAGCCCCAGCATTTT.